Listed here are 23 T cell receptor beta chains from one sample, sequenced in a study of blood T cell repertoires in COVID-19. Some clones are missing from TCRdb's copy, which holds only in-frame ones; the method was immunoSEQ multiplex PCR. There are 300,000 to 400,000 clones in the sample; over 75% occur only once, and about 0.89% lies in the top ten. The source material was PBMCs or T cells enriched from blood (not recorded which). The receptor source for this set is a woman aged 30 to 39 with acute COVID-19.

V usage is TRBV5-1 and J usage is TRBJ2-3; 8 bases map to TRBD2. V lost 1 base to trimming and J lost 2 bases; unmatched junction nucleotides: 3. CDR3 length: 15 amino acids. Germline CDR1 is SGHRS and CDR2 is YFSETQ. CDR3 in amino acids: CASSLTSGPTDTQYF. The CDR3 DNA is TGCGCCAGCAGCTTGACTAGCGGACCCACAGATACGCAGTATTTT.

This chain joins TRBV19 and TRBJ2-7; a weak D match, TRBD1 (6 bases). The CDR3 is 13 amino acids. V lost 7 bases and J 5 bases, leaving 15 bases between the germline ends. Germline lookup yields CDR1 LNHDA and CDR2 SQIVND (reference sequence). CDR3 loop: CASISRTANEQYF. In DNA form, the CDR3 reads TGTGCCAGTATCTCGAGGACAGCCAACGAGCAGTACTTC.

This chain joins TRBV7-2 and TRBJ2-7; 9 bases line up with TRBD1. Germline-derived CDR1 and CDR2 are SGHTA and FQGNSA. The CDR3 is 14 amino acids. J was trimmed by 3 bases and V by 4 bases; bases with no gene match: 4. CDR3 protein: CASSSGTGFYEQYF. Here the CDR3 DNA reads TGTGCCAGCAGCTCCGGGACAGGGTTCTACGAGCAGTACTTC.

The chain couples TRBV9 to TRBJ2-1; maybe TRBD2 (6 bases). This CDR3 contains 15 residues. Germline V gene data show CDR1 as SGDLS and CDR2 as YYNGEE. Trimming cost V 0 bases and J 2 bases, with 9 bases left between them. The CDR3 bases are TGTGCCAGCAGCGTAGGGTCGGGGGCCTACAATGAGCAGTTCTTC. It translates to CASSVGSGAYNEQFF.

This chain links TRBV7-8 with TRBJ2-7; a possible D gene is TRBD1 (6 bases). This CDR3 comprises 16 residues. With 0 bases removed from V and 1 base from J, the gap between germline ends came to 13 bases. Germline loops: CDR1 SGHVS, CDR2 FQNEAQ. Here the CDR3 DNA reads TGTGCCAGCAGCTTAGCCCCCCAGGGGAAATCCTACGAGCAGTACTTC. Protein product: CASSLAPQGKSYEQYF.

The rearrangement uses TRBV5-1 and TRBJ2-3, with D perhaps TRBD2 (5 bases). This CDR3 has 17 amino acids. Germline values: CDR1 SGHRS, CDR2 YFSETQ. The V end lost 4 bases, the J end lost 1 base, and 19 bases lay between the germline ends. The CDR3 nucleotides are TGCGCCAGCAGCCAAGCCTTCACTAGTTTTGGCACAGATACGCAGTATTTT. Protein: CASSQAFTSFGTDTQYF.

The V and J genes are TRBV5-1 and TRBJ1-1; no firm D call. The CDR3 is 14 residues long. Germline loops: CDR1 SGHRS, CDR2 YFSETQ. V lost 4 bases and J lost 1, with 11 bases in between. The CDR3 nucleotides are TGCGCCAGCAGCCCTCCCGGTCGGAACACTGAAGCTTTCTTT. Translating it yields CASSPPGRNTEAFF.

The chain combines TRBV9 with TRBJ2-1, with 12 bases that match TRBD2. Trimming took 4 bases from V and 0 from J; bases not matched to a gene: 14. The germline V gene has CDR1 SGDLS and CDR2 YYNGEE. CDR3 length: 20 amino acids. CDR3 coding DNA: TGTGCCAGCAGCCCGACCTCTAGCGGGGGGGTATTCAGCTCCTACAATGAGCAGTTCTTC. Amino acids: CASSPTSSGGVFSSYNEQFF.

As regards this clone: Other DNA sequences within the sample encode an identical CDR3. The rearrangement uses TRBV24-1 and TRBJ2-7, with 7 bases fitting TRBD1. CDR3 length: 14 amino acids. The ends lost 3 bases at V and 2 bases at J; junction bases unmatched: 3. In germline, CDR1 is KGHDR, CDR2 SFDVKD. The CDR3 nucleotides read TGTGCCACCAGTGATCCGGGACAGCCCTACGAGCAGTACTTC. Translating gives CATSDPGQPYEQYF.

CDR3 sequence reads: CASSPQTGQRYEQYF. The DNA for the CDR3 is TGTGCCAGCTCACCACAAACGGGACAGCGGTACGAGCAGTACTTC. The chain is built from TRBV18 and TRBJ2-7, with 7 bases fitting TRBD1. The V gene's germline CDR1 is KGHSH and CDR2 LQKENI. The CDR3 extends over 15 amino acids. Unmatched junction bases numbered 7, after V lost 1 base and J lost 4 bases.

The rearrangement uses TRBV3-1 (or the pseudogene TRBV3-2) and TRBJ1-5, with D possibly matching TRBD1 (5 bases). Germline V CDR1 and CDR2: LGHDT, YNNKEL (reference sequence). The CDR3 loop spans 15 amino acids. Trimming stripped 2 bases from V and 4 bases from J, with 12 bases between. The CDR3 coding sequence is TGTGCCAGCAGCCAAACAGGAGGGAGAAATCAGCCCCAGCATTTT. Residues: CASSQTGGRNQPQHF.

The chain employs TRBV7-6 and TRBJ1-5, with 10 nucleotides matching TRBD1. Germline values: CDR1 SGHVS, CDR2 FNYEAQ. Trimming removed 1 base from V and 6 bases from J; junction bases left unmatched: 6. The length of the CDR3 is 16 residues. CDR3 DNA: TGTGCCAGCAGCTTAGAGCCGGGACAGGGGAGTCAGCCCCAGCATTTT. It specifies CASSLEPGQGSQPQHF.

The chain has TRBV19 and TRBJ1-1, with a tentative D call TRBD1 (6 bases). Trimming pared 10 bases from V and 7 bases from J, leaving 19 bases between. The germline V gene has CDR1 LNHDA and CDR2 SQIVND (reference sequence). The CDR3 covers 13 residues. CDR3 sequence reads: CATAQGGSVEAFF. DNA for the CDR3: TGTGCCACGGCCCAAGGGGGATCGGTTGAAGCTTTCTTT.

The CDR3 is CASSLLGHLTGELFF. For the CDR3, the DNA is TGTGCCAGCAGCTTACTGGGACACCTCACCGGGGAGCTGTTTTTT. V usage is TRBV7-3 and J usage is TRBJ2-2; TRBD1 is a possible D gene (6 bases). CDR1 is SGHTA and CDR2 is FQGTGA in the germline V gene. The CDR3 spans 15 residues. V lost 2 bases, J lost 4 bases, and 11 bases lay in between.

The rearrangement joins TRBV4-2 to TRBJ2-3; 11 bases agree with TRBD2. V gave up 0 bases and J gave up 0 bases; unmatched junction bases: 5. Germline assignment: CDR1 LGHNA and CDR2 YNFKEQ. The CDR3 has 18 amino acids. CDR3: CASSQDGTSGPSTDTQYF. The DNA for the CDR3 is TGTGCCAGCAGCCAAGATGGGACTAGCGGACCTAGCACAGATACGCAGTATTTT.

The J gene is TRBJ2-4, the V gene TRBV6-2 or TRBV6-3; 7 bases are a match to TRBD2. Germline CDR1 MNHEY, CDR2 SVGEGT. V trimming: 6 bases; J trimming: 0 bases; junction bases outside the gene matches: 5. This CDR3 comprises 15 residues. CDR3 loop: CASSPAGLAKNIQYF. DNA for the CDR3: TGTGCCAGCAGCCCAGCGGGGCTAGCCAAAAACATTCAGTACTTC.

The genes are TRBV5-5 and TRBJ1-4, with D perhaps TRBD1 (5 bases). The CDR3 has 15 residues. Trimming shortened V by 6 bases and J by 5 bases, and 17 bases separated the two germline ends. CDR1 is SGHKS, CDR2 YYEKEE, per germline (reference sequence). The CDR3 spells CASTPRGVDNEKLFF. In DNA form, the CDR3 reads TGTGCCAGCACCCCCCGGGGGGTCGACAATGAAAAACTGTTTTTT.

The chain has TRBV19 and TRBJ2-7, with TRBD1 matching over 8 bases. Germline assignment: CDR1 LNHDA and CDR2 SQIVND (reference sequence). The CDR3 spans 16 residues. V lost 1 base to trimming and J lost 3 bases; unmatched junction nucleotides: 8. The CDR3 loop is CASSIGQGAPLYEQYF. CDR3 bases: TGTGCCAGTAGTATAGGGCAGGGGGCTCCCCTCTACGAGCAGTACTTC.

The rearrangement joins TRBV19 to TRBJ2-1; 8 bases are shared with TRBD1. V trimming: 4 bases; J trimming: 8 bases; junction bases outside the gene matches: 16. This CDR3 spans 17 amino acids. Germline V gene sequence: CDR1 LNHDA, CDR2 SQIVND (reference sequence). The CDR3 nucleotides read TGTGCCAGTAGTAGGGGAGGACAGGGCGGGGTACACGATGAGCAGTTCTTC. It translates to CASSRGGQGGVHDEQFF.

The chain combines TRBV7-3 with TRBJ2-2; perhaps TRBD2 as D (5 bases). The CDR3 is 16 amino acids. Germline-derived CDR1 and CDR2 are SGHTA and FQGTGA. The germline V and J ends were trimmed by 2 bases and 4 bases, with 14 bases remaining between them. The CDR3 DNA reads as TGTGCCAGCAGCTTACGTGGCAGCGGTGGCACCGGGGAGCTGTTTTTT. It codes for CASSLRGSGGTGELFF.

A few counts support this clone. The chain is built from TRBV5-1 and TRBJ1-2, with no clear D. V lost 1 base to trimming and J lost 4 bases, with 14 bases between them. The CDR3 runs 15 residues. Germline lookup yields CDR1 SGHRS and CDR2 YFSETQ. The CDR3 DNA reads TGCGCCAGCAGCTTGCAGTCTGAAGTCATCTATGGCTACACCTTC. Its protein product is CASSLQSEVIYGYTF.

V usage is TRBV30 and J usage is TRBJ1-1; tentative D call: TRBD1 (5 bases). The length of the CDR3 is 14 residues. CDR1 is GTSNPN, CDR2 SVGIG, per germline (reference sequence). Trimming took 2 bases from V and 0 from J, leaving 10 bases between them. CDR3 coding DNA: TGTGCCTGGAGTTTATCCAGGGTGAACACTGAAGCTTTCTTT. Translation: CAWSLSRVNTEAFF.

The chain links TRBV9 to TRBJ1-2, with 7 bases aligning to TRBD1. CDR1 is SGDLS and CDR2 is YYNGEE in the germline V gene. V shed 3 bases, J shed 3 bases, and the junction held 11 bases outside the gene matches. The CDR3 covers 16 residues. The DNA for the CDR3 is TGTGCCAGCAGCGCGAGTAGGGACAGTCGTTACTATGGCTACACCTTC. Its translation is CASSASRDSRYYGYTF.